Here is one TCR beta chain with its context. The sample originates from a study of blood T cell repertoires in COVID-19. Per germline, CDR1 LNHDA and CDR2 SQIVND (reference sequence). Trimming removed 3 bases from V and 0 bases from J, with 9 bases in between. There are 14 residues in the CDR3. Sequenced by immunoSEQ multiplex PCR; TCRdb stores in-frame clones only, minus some. Altogether roughly 200,000 clones are present, 70% to 80% being singletons, with the ten largest covering just over 8.5%. Source material: peripheral blood. The TCR originated in a woman aged 45-65 years with active or convalescent COVID-19. This rearrangement joins TRBV19 to TRBJ2-7; a weak D match, TRBD2 (6 bases). The CDR3 here is CASSIRESSYEQYF. The CDR3, as DNA: TGTGCCAGTAGTATCCGGGAGTCCTCCTACGAGCAGTACTTC. The full variable domain, with the rest looked up from reference TRBV19 and TRBJ2-7, is DGGITQSPKYLFRKEGQNVTLSCEQNLNHDAMYWYRQDPGQGLRLIYYSQIVNDFQKGDIAEGYSVSREKKESFPLTVTSAQKNPTAFYLCASSIRESSYEQYFGPGTRLTVT.